This TCR beta chain was sequenced during a study of somatic mutations in cytotoxic T cells in rheumatoid arthritis. This CDR3 is 13 amino acids long. V lost 5 bases, J lost 5 bases, and 7 bases lay in between. Germline V gives CDR1 MDHEN, CDR2 SYDVKM. The data were produced by immunoSEQ multiplex PCR, yet TCRdb's version contains in-frame clones alone and is incomplete. The repertoire includes about 10,000 clones, around 82% of them detected once, and approximately 20% sits in the top ten. This clone was picked up one time. Once isolated by positive magnetic bead selection, the CD4+ and CD8+ cells had their purity checked by flow cytometry.

V usage is TRBV28 and J usage is TRBJ1-6; D ambiguous. The TCR was taken from a woman aged 45-59 years in good health. Sample: CD8+ T cells sorted from blood. The CDR3 is CASSGRDNSPLHF. For the CDR3, the DNA is TGTGCCAGCAGTGGGAGAGATAATTCACCCCTCCACTTT.